The clone carrying this T cell receptor beta chain has at least ten counts. Assembly of TCR beta libraries relied on iRepertoire HTBI primers together with Arm-PCR of CDR3 regions. Each CDR3 protein gets one entry after TCRdb re-called the multiplex PCR reads with MiXCR. The data hold 420,000 or so distinct CDR3 sequences, with about 15% observed a single time. This sample stems from a study of regulatory T cells in long-lasting Graves disease. The CDR3 totals 13 residues. The V end lost 5 bases, the J end lost 4 bases, and 11 bases lay between the germline ends. Time point indicated: newly diagnosed GD, antithyroid drugs for less than 3 months. Researchers made the TCR library from RNA that was extracted from PBMCs. These sequences were also reported in another study, on T cells in Graves' hyperthyroidism and ophthalmopathy.

The TCR was taken from a young woman with Graves disease. Source: peripheral blood mononuclear cells (PBMCs), taken at new diagnosis, from a patient treated with antithyroid drugs. V is TRBV12-3 or TRBV12-4 and J is TRBJ1-1; no definite D call. The chain's CDR3 is CASSGTPSTEAFF. DNA of the CDR3: TGTGCCAGCAGTGGTACGCCGAGCACTGAAGCTTTCTTT.